The TCR beta chain described here comes from a study of blood T cell repertoires in COVID-19. Looking at the study overall: Sites across the United States, Italy and Spain contributed samples from acute and convalescent COVID-19. Sample material is recorded as cDNA or gDNA derived from T cells, B-cell-depleted T cells, or PBMCs.

There are 14 residues in the CDR3. Germline CDR1 and CDR2: SGHAT and FQNNGV. The V and J ends lost 5 bases and 5 bases respectively, with 13 bases between them. This clone has only a few counts. The authors' processing: Amplification with reference gene primers provided the estimates of nucleated cell counts. Method: immunoSEQ multiplex PCR; TCRdb's copy keeps in-frame clones and lacks some. That table gives V, J and clone size, and the DNA gave D and trimming. The repertoire holds hundreds of thousands of clones, with approximately 91% as singletons. This TCR was recovered from a human donor in a cohort sampled during active COVID-19. The sequencing sample was made of peripheral blood. The rearrangement links TRBV11-2 to TRBJ2-4; D unresolved. In nucleotides, the CDR3 is TGTGCCAGCAGCAACTGGGCTTCCCAAAACATTCAGTACTTC. It codes for CASSNWASQNIQYF.